This passage covers 6 T cell receptor beta chains from one sample sequenced in a study of T cell repertoires in cytomegalovirus infection. One entry per CDR3 protein, called by TCRdb with MiXCR from the reads. The sample yields approximately 250,000 distinct CDR3 sequences, 9.1% seen once. Sequenced sample: PBMCs. The receptors stem from a human donor in good health (CMV status not recorded). Some clones in this sample may be carry-over from other donors' samples.

The sample holds a few counts of this clonotype. The CDR3 protein is CASRGSGRAVNTEAFF. CDR3 nucleotides: TGTGCCAGTAGAGGTTCGGGCAGGGCAGTGAACACTGAAGCTTTCTTT. The rearrangement uses TRBV19 and TRBJ1-1; D possibly corresponds to TRBD1 (5 bases). The CDR3 has 16 residues. The germline V gene encodes CDR1 LNHDA and CDR2 SQIVND (reference sequence). V gave up 6 bases and J gave up 0 bases, with 17 bases separating them.

Ten or more counts support this clonotype. The chain recombines TRBV7-2 with TRBJ2-3; 10 bases line up with TRBD1. Germline-derived CDR1 and CDR2 are SGHTA and FQGNSA. The CDR3 has 15 amino acids. V shed 5 bases and J 4 bases; nucleotides not matched to a gene: 6. As DNA, the CDR3 is TGTGCCAGCAGCCGCGACAGGGGGCGCTCAGATACGCAGTATTTT. This encodes CASSRDRGRSDTQYF.

This clonotype was seen at least ten times. This sequence joins TRBV12-3 or TRBV12-4 and TRBJ1-2, with 7 bases identical to TRBD1. The V gene end was trimmed by 6 bases and the J gene end by 10 bases; junction bases not matched to a gene: 8. This CDR3 region has 12 residues. The CDR3 region is CASSPEGQAYTF. The CDR3 bases are TGTGCCAGCAGCCCAGAAGGACAGGCCTACACCTTC.

There are many counts of this clonotype. This rearrangement joins TRBV7-6 to TRBJ1-1; maybe TRBD1 (5 bases). V was pared by 10 bases and J by 1 base, with 13 bases between. CDR1 SGHVS and CDR2 FNYEAQ come from the germline V gene. The CDR3 is 13 amino acids. The CDR3 sequence is CATGTHKNTEAFF. The CDR3 coding sequence is TGTGCCACAGGGACCCACAAGAACACTGAAGCTTTCTTT.

The genes are TRBV19 and TRBJ1-5; TRBD1 agrees at 10 bases. Losses at the gene ends were 4 bases for V and 3 bases for J; bases not matched to a gene: 6. Germline-derived CDR1 and CDR2 are LNHDA and SQIVND (reference sequence). The CDR3 has 16 residues. The CDR3 reads CASSTGTGAPNQPQHF. CDR3 nucleotides: TGTGCCAGTAGTACGGGGACAGGGGCCCCCAATCAGCCCCAGCATTTT.

This clonotype turned up a few times. The rearrangement uses TRBV19 and TRBJ2-4; 8 nucleotides match TRBD1. CDR3 length equals 15 residues. CDR1 and CDR2 (germline): LNHDA, SQIVND (reference sequence). V lost 5 bases, J lost 2 bases, and 5 bases stayed unmatched. CDR3 nucleotide sequence: TGTGCCAGTAGTCTCCCAGGGGGCCCCAAAAACATTCAGTACTTC. Protein product: CASSLPGGPKNIQYF.